This is a list of T cell receptor beta chains from one sample in a study of shared clonotypes between healthy human individuals. Method: immunoSEQ multiplex PCR; TCRdb's copy keeps in-frame clones and lacks some. Altogether hundreds of thousands of clones are present, around 96% being singletons, with the ten largest covering 0.11%. Sequences were obtained from naive CD8+ T cells sorted from blood. The receptor source for this set is a woman aged 25 to 39 in good health. Each CDR3 is given with its conserved first and last residue. Fields, in order: clone size, V gene, CDR3 length, CDR3 protein. Some rows mark clone size as missing; the rest say once, few, many or name a class of expanded clone.

-,TRBV28,14,CASTSPGGFYEQYF
-,TRBV5-1,20,CASSLASYRTGVSGANVLTF
-,TRBV27,15,CASSPVVASTDTQYF
-,TRBV9,13,CASSVGVPGELFF
-,TRBV7-3,15,CASSSLAGAFETQYF
-,TRBV30,13,CAWSVAGTDTQYF
once,TRBV27,13,CASSLGVNNEQFF
-,TRBV27,16,CASSLYAQGSYNEQFF
-,TRBV28,16,CASKGRGALGNQPQHF
-,TRBV27,15,CASSQGVGGNGGYTF
-,TRBV4-1,15,CASSPQAGVPFEQYF
-,TRBV27,14,CASSGWGGYNEQFF
-,TRBV6-1,16,CASSETGTRGYNEQFF
-,TRBV11-3,18,CASSLRTSGGFSTDTQYF
-,TRBV4-2,17,CASSQVFSGSGYNEQFF
-,TRBV10-3,13,CAIMPDSYNEQFF
once,TRBV28,15,CASRDRGPGSQPQHF
-,TRBV5-1,15,CASSLNRGKGSPLHF
-,TRBV7-9,13,CASSSPAGNEQFF
-,TRBV29-1,14,CSVYGFAEPYEQYF
-,TRBV11-2,16,CASSRITGTGDDEQYF
-,TRBV11-2,17,CASSLDWGDWGTGELFF
-,TRBV7-8,14,CASSLGTVFNEQFF
few,TRBV4-2,16,CASSQDPGLASYEQYF
-,TRBV27,14,CASSFIGAPREQYF
-,TRBV2,14,CASSERHRGGGQYF
-,TRBV2,16,CASSVMAGEGPGELFF
-,TRBV7-2,13,CASRRTGNYGYTF
-,TRBV6-5,14,CASSTLRGSGGYTF
-,TRBV28,18,CASRPTGLAGGPMDEQFF
-,TRBV25-1,14,CASSGTESNQPQHF
-,TRBV5-1,14,CASKQGSGANVLTF
-,TRBV2,17,CASSLVLAERGGYEQFF
-,TRBV15,15,CATSRQGFDYNEQFF
once,TRBV11-2,16,CASSLDLAGATGELFF
-,TRBV28,15,CATRTGQLMNTEAFF
-,TRBV2,13,CASSGKGTGELFF
once,TRBV27,11,CASGSNSPLHF
-,TRBV10-2,11,CASWDGDEQYF
-,TRBV5-4,11,CASSLLNEQFF
-,TRBV29-1,13,CSATTGRADTQYF
-,TRBV29-1,12,CSVEDLGTEAFF
once,TRBV6-1,18,CASSVLGQGALSAYEQYF
-,TRBV11-2,13,CASSPSLAPEAFF
-,TRBV28,15,CASSLGDSSGNTIYF
once,TRBV7-2,12,CASSLALYEQFF
-,TRBV27,12,CASSVRGDTQYF
-,TRBV5-1,15,CASSSGQGTPEKLFF
-,TRBV28,17,CASELYPFSGSTDTQYF
once,TRBV9,15,CASSVSGTLFETQYF
-,TRBV27,15,CASRTGTSGYNEQFF
-,TRBV19,14,CASSHDSETYEQYF